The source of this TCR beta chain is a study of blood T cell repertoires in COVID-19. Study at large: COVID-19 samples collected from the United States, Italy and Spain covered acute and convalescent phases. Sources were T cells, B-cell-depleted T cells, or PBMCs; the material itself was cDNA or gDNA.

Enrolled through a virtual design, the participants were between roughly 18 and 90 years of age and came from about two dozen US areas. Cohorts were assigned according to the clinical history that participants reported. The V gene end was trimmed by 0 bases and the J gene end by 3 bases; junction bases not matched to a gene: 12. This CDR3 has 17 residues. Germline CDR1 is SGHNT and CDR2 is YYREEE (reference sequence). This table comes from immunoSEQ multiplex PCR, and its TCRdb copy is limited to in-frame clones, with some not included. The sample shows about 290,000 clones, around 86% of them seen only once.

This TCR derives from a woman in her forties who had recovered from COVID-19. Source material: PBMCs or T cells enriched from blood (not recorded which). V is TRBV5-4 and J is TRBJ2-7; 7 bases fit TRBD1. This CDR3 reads CASSLGSRQGENYEQYF. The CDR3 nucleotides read TGTGCCAGCAGCTTGGGGTCCCGACAGGGAGAGAACTACGAGCAGTACTTC.